Below are 2 T cell receptor beta chains sequenced from a single sample in a study of spatial heterogeneity in lung cancer. TCRdb fed the 5' RACE reads into MiXCR, producing one record per CDR3 protein. The repertoire holds some 78,000 distinct CDR3 sequences, with about 8% as singletons. Indicated time point: sample taken at primary tumor resection. The sequencing here drew on PBMCs, taken at surgery. The source is a male donor with early-stage non-small cell lung cancer.

V is TRBV6-2 or TRBV6-3 and J is TRBJ2-7; 7 nucleotides match TRBD2. Germline V gives CDR1 MNHEY, CDR2 SVGEGT. CDR3 size: 16 residues. J lost 2 bases, V lost 4 bases, and 11 bases had no gene match. CDR3 DNA: TGTGCCAGCAGTTCTCCCCCTGGGAGGGGAACCTACGAGCAGTACTTC. Encoded protein: CASSSPPGRGTYEQYF.

The sample holds a few counts of this clonotype. This chain uses TRBV7-2 with TRBJ2-1; possible D gene TRBD2, 5 bases. Per the germline V gene, CDR1 is SGHTA and CDR2 is FQGNSA. Trimming took 4 bases from V and 2 from J, leaving 12 bases between them. This CDR3 is built from 15 residues. CDR3 sequence (DNA): TGTGCCAGCAGCTCCGGACTGGTTGCCTACAATGAGCAGTTCTTC. Protein sequence: CASSSGLVAYNEQFF. Variable domain in full (rest from reference TRBV7-2 and TRBJ2-1): GAGVSQSPSNKVTEKGKDVELRCDPISGHTALYWYRQSLGQGLEFLIYFQGNSAPDKSGLPSDRFSAERTGGSVSTLTIQRTQQEDSAVYLCASSSGLVAYNEQFFGPGTRLTVL.